These 14 T cell receptor beta chains were sequenced from one sample in a study of T cell repertoires in cytomegalovirus infection. TCRdb called the reads again in MiXCR, with one record for every CDR3 protein. The table records 900,000 to 950,000 distinct CDR3 sequences, around 31% of them present only once. Their antigen targets remain unknown. Sequenced material: cultured CD8+ T cells from PBMCs, taken from culture after CMV antigen stimulation. Receptors were obtained from a human donor in good health (CMV status not recorded). Some clones in this sample may be carry-over from other donors' samples.

The rearrangement joins TRBV13 to TRBJ2-1; a possible D gene is TRBD1 (6 bases). Germline lookup yields CDR1 PRHDT and CDR2 FYEKMQ (reference sequence). V was pared by 5 bases and J by 7 bases, with 21 bases between. This CDR3 contains 16 residues. The CDR3: CASSTPQGRPPNEQFF. For the CDR3, the DNA is TGTGCCAGCAGCACTCCACAGGGCCGACCCCCGAATGAGCAGTTCTTC.

V usage is TRBV6-5 and J usage is TRBJ1-5; 11 nucleotides agree with TRBD1. The CDR3 spans 15 residues. After removal of 5 bases from V and 6 bases from J, the junction contained 6 bases not matched to a gene. In germline, CDR1 is MNHEY, CDR2 SVGAGI. The CDR3 here is CASSHGTGGSQPQHF. The CDR3 DNA reads TGTGCCAGCAGTCACGGGACAGGGGGTAGTCAGCCCCAGCATTTT.

The chain joins TRBV5-1 to TRBJ1-1; D is undetermined. From germline, CDR1 is SGHRS and CDR2 YFSETQ. The V and J ends lost 0 bases and 1 base respectively, with 10 bases between them. CDR3 length: 15 amino acids. This chain's CDR3 is CASSLAPGSNTEAFF. The DNA of the CDR3 is TGCGCCAGCAGCTTGGCCCCGGGCTCGAACACTGAAGCTTTCTTT.

The sample holds a few counts of this clonotype. The chain has TRBV13 and TRBJ1-1, with a weak D call TRBD1 (6 bases). The CDR3 loop spans 16 amino acids. Germline values: CDR1 PRHDT, CDR2 FYEKMQ (reference sequence). With 1 base removed from V and 10 bases from J, the gap between germline ends came to 22 bases. As DNA, the CDR3 is TGTGCCAGCAGCTTAGATAGCGGGACATCGGTAGCCGGAGCTTTCTTT. The encoded protein is CASSLDSGTSVAGAFF.

There are a few counts of this clonotype. This rearrangement joins TRBV4-1 to TRBJ2-1; TRBD1 agrees at 8 bases. Unmatched junction bases numbered 5, after V lost 3 bases and J lost 4 bases. The CDR3 has 15 amino acids. The germline CDR1 and CDR2 sequences are MGHRA and YSYEKL. The CDR3, as DNA: TGCGCCAGCAGCCAGAGGACAGGGTTTTACAATGAGCAGTTCTTC. Its protein is CASSQRTGFYNEQFF.

V usage is TRBV14 and J usage is TRBJ2-1; D may match TRBD1 or TRBD2 (5 bases each). The CDR3 is 14 residues long. V lost 0 bases and J lost 8, with 11 bases in between. Germline assignment: CDR1 SGHDN and CDR2 FVKESK. CDR3 in amino acids: CASSQDWGSDEQFF. The CDR3 DNA reads as TGTGCCAGCAGCCAAGATTGGGGGAGTGATGAGCAGTTCTTC.

This clonotype was seen at least ten times. This sequence joins TRBV7-8 and TRBJ1-1; TRBD1 matches at 9 bases. The V gene end was trimmed by 6 bases and the J gene end by 0 bases; junction bases not matched to a gene: 2. CDR3 length: 14 amino acids. Per germline, CDR1 SGHVS and CDR2 FQNEAQ. CDR3 sequence reads: CASRDRGVNTEAFF. The CDR3 DNA is TGTGCCAGCAGGGACAGGGGAGTGAACACTGAAGCTTTCTTT.

This clonotype appeared many times. The chain couples TRBV7-3 to TRBJ2-1; possibly TRBD2 for D (6 bases). Germline V gene data show CDR1 as SGHTA and CDR2 as FQGTGA. This CDR3 spans 14 amino acids. V lost 1 base and J 7 bases, leaving 11 bases between the germline ends. The CDR3, as DNA: TGTGCCAGCAGCTTAATAGGAGGGCGAAATGAGCAGTTCTTC. Encoded protein: CASSLIGGRNEQFF.

This clonotype appeared a few times. This chain uses TRBV10-3 with TRBJ2-3; D gene unclear. The CDR3 has 11 residues. Germline CDR1 is ENHRY and CDR2 is SYGVKD. Trimming took 2 bases from V and 5 from J, leaving 2 bases between them. CDR3 nucleotide sequence: TGTGCCATCAGTGAGAAAGATACGCAGTATTTT. It translates to CAISEKDTQYF.

Regarding this clonotype: This sequence may be a read error, since a much larger clone differs from it by one base. The chain has TRBV7-2 and TRBJ2-3, with D possibly TRBD2 on 5 matching bases. Germline values: CDR1 SGHTA, CDR2 FQGNSA. V shed 2 bases and J shed 2 bases, with 14 bases lying between them. This CDR3 is 16 amino acids long. This CDR3 is CASSLYVGSDTDTQYF. The CDR3, as DNA: TGTGCCAGCAGCTTATATGTGGGGAGCGACACAGATACGCAGTATTTT.

This clonotype was counted a few times. The chain couples TRBV5-6 to TRBJ2-5; 9 bases fit TRBD1. V shed 5 bases and J 3 bases; nucleotides not matched to a gene: 5. The germline V gene has CDR1 SGHDT and CDR2 YYEEEE. CDR3 length: 14 amino acids. The CDR3 loop is CASSLRDREETQYF. The CDR3 DNA reads TGTGCCAGCAGTTTGAGGGACAGGGAAGAGACCCAGTACTTC.

This clonotype was found a few times. The chain carries TRBV27 and TRBJ2-5, with 10 bases matching TRBD1. The length of the CDR3 is 16 residues. Germline CDR1 and CDR2: MNHEY and SMNVEV (reference sequence). The V and J ends lost 8 bases and 5 bases, in that order; junction bases with no gene match: 14. CDR3 in DNA: TGTGCCAGCTGCCCGTCCCGGGACAGGGGTCGGGAGACCCAGTACTTC. Encoded protein: CASCPSRDRGRETQYF.

This clonotype was seen once. The chain uses TRBV19 and TRBJ2-1, with D unclear. CDR1 LNHDA and CDR2 SQIVND come from the germline V gene (reference sequence). The V end lost 3 bases, the J end lost 2 bases, and 11 bases lay between the germline ends. The CDR3 spans 15 residues. The CDR3 is CASSISPTTYNEQFF. The CDR3 DNA reads TGTGCCAGTAGTATCTCCCCAACTACCTACAATGAGCAGTTCTTC.

A note on this clonotype: A read error may explain this, as a much larger clone is one base away. The genes are TRBV28 and TRBJ2-4; TRBD2 matches at 8 bases. The CDR3 sequence is 15 residues long. V lost 3 bases and J lost 6; bases outside the gene matches: 7. In germline, CDR1 is MDHEN, CDR2 SYDVKM. The CDR3 DNA is TGTGCCAGCAGTTTCGGTTCGGGACTAGTAAACATTCAGTACTTC. Amino acid sequence: CASSFGSGLVNIQYF.